The clone carrying this T cell receptor (beta chain) was detected only once. What it binds is not known. Generated by immunoSEQ multiplex PCR, the TCRdb table keeps only in-frame clones and is missing some. The data contain about 71,000 clones, about 80% of them singletons. These data come from a study of vaccination effects on CD4 cells after COVID-19. The ViraFEST assay expanded antigen-specific CD4+ T cells with viral peptide pools before sequencing. After roughly 9 days in culture, the CD4+ T cells were isolated. Nobody among the vaccine recipients had prior SARS-CoV-2 infection (nucleocapsid antibodies were negative). This CDR3 has 14 amino acids. The V and J ends lost 7 bases and 4 bases respectively, with 14 bases between them. The V gene's germline CDR1 is MNHNY and CDR2 SVGAGI (reference sequence).

The chain uses TRBV6-6 and TRBJ2-1; D possibly corresponds to TRBD2 (7 bases). The sequenced sample was CD4+ T cells from PBMCs cultured with SARS-CoV-2 spike peptides, obtained before COVID-19 vaccination. The clonotype was recovered from a human donor who received a COVID-19 vaccine. The CDR3 DNA sequence: TGTGCCAGCATTATGGGGGGGCTGTACAATGAGCAGTTCTTC. Amino acid sequence: CASIMGGLYNEQFF.